This T cell receptor beta chain was sequenced during a study of blood T cell repertoires in COVID-19. J gave up 2 bases and V 6 bases, and 8 bases lay outside the gene matches. Germline values: CDR1 SGHTA, CDR2 FQGTGA. The CDR3 sequence is 16 residues long. TCRdb's copy holds only in-frame clones and misses some; the assay was immunoSEQ multiplex PCR. The sample lists about 200,000 clones; around three quarters were seen once. This chain links TRBV7-3 with TRBJ2-1, with 9 positions matching TRBD1. Sequences were obtained from peripheral blood. This receptor was taken from a woman aged 65 to 85 with acute or convalescent COVID-19. CDR3: CASRPRDRDPYNEQFF. The CDR3 DNA follows: TGTGCCAGCAGGCCTCGGGACAGGGACCCCTACAATGAGCAGTTCTTC.